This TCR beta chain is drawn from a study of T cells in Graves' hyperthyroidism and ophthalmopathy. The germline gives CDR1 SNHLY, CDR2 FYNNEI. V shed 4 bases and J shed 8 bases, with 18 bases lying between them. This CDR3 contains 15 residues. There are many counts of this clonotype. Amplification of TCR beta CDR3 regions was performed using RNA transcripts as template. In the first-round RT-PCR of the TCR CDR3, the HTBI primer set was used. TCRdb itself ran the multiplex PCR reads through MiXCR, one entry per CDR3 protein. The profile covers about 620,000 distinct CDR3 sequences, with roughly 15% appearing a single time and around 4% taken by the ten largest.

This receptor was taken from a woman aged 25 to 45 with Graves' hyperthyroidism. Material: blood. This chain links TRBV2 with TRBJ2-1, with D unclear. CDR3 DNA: TGTGCCAGCAGTGGCTGGAATAGGAAAACCGATGAGCAGTTCTTC. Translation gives CASSGWNRKTDEQFF.